This is a list of T cell receptor beta chains from one sample in a study of T-cell reconstitution after alpha-beta-depleted transplantation in children. Via MiXCR, TCRdb re-called the PCR reads, giving one row per CDR3 protein. The table lists 200,000 to 300,000 distinct CDR3 sequences, under 30% of them singletons. Sequenced material: PBMCs, taken before TCRalphabeta/CD19-depleted stem cell transplant. The receptors come from a girl aged 2-10 years with Fanconi anemia, due to receive a stem cell transplant. Both conserved end residues are part of each CDR3. Fields, in order: D gene, J gene, V gene, clone size, CDR3 protein, CDR3 DNA. D genes are given only for firm matches. For some rows the clone size is stated as once, few or many, or as a class when expanded; others skip it.

d_gene: -; j_gene: TRBJ1-1; v_gene: TRBV29-1; abundance: many; CDR3aa: CSVRSRLANTEAFF; CDR3nt: TGCAGCGTTCGTAGTAGGTTGGCGAACACTGAAGCTTTCTTT
d_gene: TRBD1; j_gene: TRBJ2-7; v_gene: TRBV25-1; abundance: many; CDR3aa: CASSGTGTGAYEQYF; CDR3nt: TGTGCCAGCAGTGGAACCGGGACAGGGGCCTACGAGCAGTACTTC
d_gene: -; j_gene: TRBJ2-1; v_gene: TRBV27; abundance: many; CDR3aa: CASSLSVNGGYNEQFF; CDR3nt: TGTGCCAGCAGTTTATCGGTGAACGGGGGCTACAATGAGCAGTTCTTC
d_gene: TRBD2; j_gene: TRBJ2-3; v_gene: TRBV6-5; abundance: many; CDR3aa: CASSYLPGTSSTDTQYF; CDR3nt: TGTGCCAGCAGTTACTTACCCGGGACTAGCAGCACAGATACGCAGTATTTT
d_gene: TRBD2; j_gene: TRBJ2-3; v_gene: TRBV29-1; abundance: -; CDR3aa: CSVEIVTSGSPTDTQYF; CDR3nt: TGCAGCGTTGAAATTGTTACTAGCGGGAGTCCCACAGATACGCAGTATTTT
d_gene: -; j_gene: TRBJ2-5; v_gene: TRBV12-3/TRBV12-4; abundance: many; CDR3aa: CASSLVAQETQYF; CDR3nt: TGTGCCAGCAGTTTAGTAGCCCAAGAGACCCAGTACTTC
d_gene: -; j_gene: TRBJ2-7; v_gene: TRBV14; abundance: -; CDR3aa: CASSQERVSYEQYF; CDR3nt: TGTGCCAGCAGCCAAGAGCGGGTCTCCTACGAGCAGTACTTC
d_gene: -; j_gene: TRBJ2-1; v_gene: TRBV7-9; abundance: many; CDR3aa: CASSVGPNNEQFF; CDR3nt: TGTGCCAGCAGCGTGGGACCGAACAATGAGCAGTTCTTC
d_gene: -; j_gene: TRBJ2-7; v_gene: TRBV6-2/TRBV6-3; abundance: -; CDR3aa: CASSYAYPQGFTYEQYF; CDR3nt: TGTGCCAGCAGTTACGCTTACCCCCAGGGATTTACCTACGAGCAGTACTTC
d_gene: TRBD1; j_gene: TRBJ2-5; v_gene: TRBV20-1; abundance: -; CDR3aa: CSARVFLQGARETQYF; CDR3nt: TGCAGTGCTAGAGTTTTCTTACAGGGGGCGAGAGAGACCCAGTACTTC
d_gene: TRBD2; j_gene: TRBJ2-7; v_gene: TRBV20-1; abundance: -; CDR3aa: CSGTSTSSEQYF; CDR3nt: TGCAGTGGGACTAGCACTTCGTCCGAGCAGTACTTC
d_gene: -; j_gene: TRBJ2-1; v_gene: TRBV19; abundance: few; CDR3aa: CASSFREWANEQFF; CDR3nt: TGTGCCAGTAGTTTCCGGGAGTGGGCCAATGAGCAGTTCTTC
d_gene: -; j_gene: TRBJ2-5; v_gene: TRBV12-3/TRBV12-4; abundance: many; CDR3aa: CASANQETQYF; CDR3nt: TGTGCCAGTGCGAACCAAGAGACCCAGTACTTC
d_gene: -; j_gene: TRBJ2-3; v_gene: TRBV29-1; abundance: many; CDR3aa: CSVTPYADTQYF; CDR3nt: TGCAGCGTTACCCCGTACGCAGATACGCAGTATTTT
d_gene: -; j_gene: TRBJ2-7; v_gene: TRBV11-2; abundance: few; CDR3aa: CASSDQTGTPSEYF; CDR3nt: TGTGCCAGCAGCGATCAAACCGGGACACCAAGCGAGTACTTC
d_gene: -; j_gene: TRBJ1-2; v_gene: TRBV28; abundance: many; CDR3aa: CASNPAQGLGYTF; CDR3nt: TGTGCCAGCAATCCCGCCCAGGGGCTTGGCTACACCTTC
d_gene: -; j_gene: TRBJ2-1; v_gene: TRBV20-1; abundance: -; CDR3aa: CSAGTDYNEQFF; CDR3nt: TGCAGTGCAGGGACCGACTACAATGAGCAGTTCTTC
d_gene: -; j_gene: TRBJ2-5; v_gene: TRBV18; abundance: -; CDR3aa: CASSPTQVETQYF; CDR3nt: TGTGCCAGCTCACCAACACAGGTAGAGACCCAGTACTTC
d_gene: TRBD1; j_gene: TRBJ2-1; v_gene: TRBV28; abundance: few; CDR3aa: CASSQPGGADNEQFF; CDR3nt: TGTGCCAGCAGTCAACCAGGGGGCGCGGACAATGAGCAGTTCTTC
d_gene: -; j_gene: TRBJ2-5; v_gene: TRBV4-2; abundance: many; CDR3aa: CASSQVPTETQYF; CDR3nt: TGTGCCAGCAGCCAAGTTCCCACAGAGACCCAGTACTTC
d_gene: TRBD1; j_gene: TRBJ1-5; v_gene: TRBV20-1; abundance: -; CDR3aa: CSATGGAGNQPQHF; CDR3nt: TGCAGTGCTACAGGGGGCGCGGGAAATCAGCCCCAGCATTTT
d_gene: TRBD1; j_gene: TRBJ2-7; v_gene: TRBV28; abundance: -; CDR3aa: CASVRDRGGEQYF; CDR3nt: TGTGCCAGCGTCCGGGACAGGGGGGGAGAGCAGTACTTC